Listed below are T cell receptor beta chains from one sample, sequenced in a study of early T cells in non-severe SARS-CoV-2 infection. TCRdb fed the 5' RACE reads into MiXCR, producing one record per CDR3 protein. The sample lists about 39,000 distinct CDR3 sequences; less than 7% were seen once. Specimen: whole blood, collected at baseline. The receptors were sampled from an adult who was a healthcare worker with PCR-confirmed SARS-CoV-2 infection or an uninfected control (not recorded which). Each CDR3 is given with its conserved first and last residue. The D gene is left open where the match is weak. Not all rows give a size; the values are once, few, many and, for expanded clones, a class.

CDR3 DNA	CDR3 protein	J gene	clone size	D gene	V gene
TGTGCCAGCCTCCAAGCGGGAGGGTTGATTGAGCAGTTCTTC	CASLQAGGLIEQFF	TRBJ2-1	many	TRBD2	TRBV6-1
TGTGCCAGCAGTTATCGGGGATACTACAATGAGCAGTTCTTC	CASSYRGYYNEQFF	TRBJ2-1	few	-	TRBV27
TGTGCCAGCAGTTTGAATTGGCGGGGAGGGACTGAAGCTTTCTTT	CASSLNWRGGTEAFF	TRBJ1-1	-	-	TRBV12-3/TRBV12-4
TGTGCCAGCAGCCTCGACAGGGGAAGTGACAATCAGCCCCAGCATTTT	CASSLDRGSDNQPQHF	TRBJ1-5	many	TRBD1	TRBV5-6
TGCGCCAGCAGAAGGAACCCGAACACCGGGGAGCTGTTTTTT	CASRRNPNTGELFF	TRBJ2-2	many	-	TRBV5-1
TGCGCCAGCAGCCAAGGACGTGGGGCGCGGAATCAGCCCCAGCATTTT	CASSQGRGARNQPQHF	TRBJ1-5	many	-	TRBV4-1
TGCAGTGCTTTTACAGGGCGCAATCAGCCCCAGCATTTT	CSAFTGRNQPQHF	TRBJ1-5	-	-	TRBV20-1
TGCGCCAGCAGCCAAGATGAGTGGAAAGAGACCCAGTACTTC	CASSQDEWKETQYF	TRBJ2-5	many	-	TRBV4-3
TGCAGCGTTGATAGGGGACTAGCGGGAGTGTCAAACTACAATGAGCAGTTCTTC	CSVDRGLAGVSNYNEQFF	TRBJ2-1	many	TRBD2	TRBV29-1
TGCGCCAGCAGCCAAGACAGTTCCTCTGGAAACACCATATATTTT	CASSQDSSSGNTIYF	TRBJ1-3	many	-	TRBV4-3
TGTGCCAGCAGTACAGGGAGCACAGATACGCAGTATTTT	CASSTGSTDTQYF	TRBJ2-3	many	-	TRBV6-4
TGCAGTGCTAGAGATGACACTGGGCGGGAGTCAGATACGCAGTATTTT	CSARDDTGRESDTQYF	TRBJ2-3	-	TRBD2	TRBV20-1
TGTGCCAGCAGCCATGACGACAGGGAAGCTTTCTTT	CASSHDDREAFF	TRBJ1-1	few	-	TRBV3-1
TGTGCCAGCAGCGTAAGATCGGGGGACGGGGAAAAACTGTTTTTT	CASSVRSGDGEKLFF	TRBJ1-4	many	-	TRBV12-3/TRBV12-4
TGTGCCAGCAGCCACGCACAAGCGGGGTTACAAGAGACCCAGTACTTC	CASSHAQAGLQETQYF	TRBJ2-5	many	TRBD2	TRBV7-9
TGTGCCAGTAGTCTCCGGGCGGCCGCAAACTATGGCTACACCTTC	CASSLRAAANYGYTF	TRBJ1-2	many	-	TRBV19
TGTGCCAGCAGTTTGGCGGGAGCGGATACGCAGTATTTT	CASSLAGADTQYF	TRBJ2-3	many	TRBD2	TRBV7-9
TGTGCCAGCAGTCCCAGACAGGGTGAAGACGGGGAGCTGTTTTTT	CASSPRQGEDGELFF	TRBJ2-2	-	TRBD1	TRBV12-3/TRBV12-4
TGCAGTGCTGAGAGACTAGCGGGCACAGATACGCAGTATTTT	CSAERLAGTDTQYF	TRBJ2-3	many	TRBD2	TRBV20-1
TGCAGCGCCCATAGGAGGTCCCCCCACAATGAGCAGTTCTTC	CSAHRRSPHNEQFF	TRBJ2-1	many	-	TRBV29-1
TGCAGTGCTACAGGGGGCGAGCTTCAGCCCCAGCATTTT	CSATGGELQPQHF	TRBJ1-5	many	TRBD1	TRBV20-1
TGTGCCAGCAGCGTAGTAATAGGAGGGGAGCTGTTTTTT	CASSVVIGGELFF	TRBJ2-2	few	-	TRBV9
TGCGCCAGCAGCCTTGATCAACCGGGACAGGGAGATTCACCCCTCCACTTT	CASSLDQPGQGDSPLHF	TRBJ1-6	many	TRBD1	TRBV5-1
TGCAGTGCTAGAGATTCACTAGCGGATACCTACGAGCAGTACTTC	CSARDSLADTYEQYF	TRBJ2-7	many	TRBD2	TRBV20-1
TGCGCCAGCAGCCCCCTCAGGACTAATGAAAAACTGTTTTTT	CASSPLRTNEKLFF	TRBJ1-4	many	-	TRBV4-3
TGCAGCGTTGTCAGGGGGGGCACAGATACGCAGTATTTT	CSVVRGGTDTQYF	TRBJ2-3	many	-	TRBV29-1
TGCGCCAGCAGCTTGGGTGGCCTCTCCTACGAGCAGTACTTC	CASSLGGLSYEQYF	TRBJ2-7	many	-	TRBV5-1
TGTGCCAGCAAAGCCCTCCCTCGACGGCCCAATCAGCCCCAGCATTTT	CASKALPRRPNQPQHF	TRBJ1-5	many	-	TRBV2
TGTGCCAGCAGCCAAGATCAAGCGGGAAGGTCCGGGGAGCTGTTTTTT	CASSQDQAGRSGELFF	TRBJ2-2	-	TRBD2	TRBV4-2
TGTGCCAGCACCCTGGGGGGTCCGAACACTGAAGCTTTCTTT	CASTLGGPNTEAFF	TRBJ1-1	-	-	TRBV12-3/TRBV12-4
TGTGCCAGCAGCTTGTACAGGAACACCGGGGAGCTGTTTTTT	CASSLYRNTGELFF	TRBJ2-2	medium-sized	-	TRBV11-2
TGTGCCAGCAGTTACCCCGGGCAGGGGGCTGGACAGCCCCAGCATTTT	CASSYPGQGAGQPQHF	TRBJ1-5	few	TRBD1	TRBV6-6
TGCAGTGCTAGAGTGGCTAACTCGGGGAATGAGCAGTTCTTC	CSARVANSGNEQFF	TRBJ2-1	many	-	TRBV20-1
TGTGCCTCAAATATCCCGGGAGGGCCAACCGGGGAGCTGTTTTTT	CASNIPGGPTGELFF	TRBJ2-2	medium-sized	TRBD2	TRBV30
TGCAGTGCTAGAGCGACAGGGCTCGCCAAAAACATTCAGTACTTC	CSARATGLAKNIQYF	TRBJ2-4	-	TRBD1	TRBV20-1
TGCAGCGTTGAAAGGTTTACTGGAAACACCATATATTTT	CSVERFTGNTIYF	TRBJ1-3	many	-	TRBV29-1
TGTGCCAGCAGCTTAGCCGAAAACACTGAAGCTTTCTTT	CASSLAENTEAFF	TRBJ1-1	many	-	TRBV5-1
TGTGCCAGCAGTGGGACTACCAGCAGTTACGAGCAGTACTTC	CASSGTTSSYEQYF	TRBJ2-7	few	TRBD2	TRBV12-3/TRBV12-4
TGTGCCAGCAGCCAAGATAGGGGACTAGCGCAGGTCGAGCAGTACTTC	CASSQDRGLAQVEQYF	TRBJ2-7	-	TRBD2	TRBV3-1
TGTGCCAGCACCGGATGGGGGGGACTAGCGGGGTTGGCAGATACGCAGTATTTT	CASTGWGGLAGLADTQYF	TRBJ2-3	many	TRBD2	TRBV6-9
TGTGCCAGCAGCACCCCCGGGACAGCTTTATCCTCTGGAAACACCATATATTTT	CASSTPGTALSSGNTIYF	TRBJ1-3	-	-	TRBV21-1
TGTGCCTCGGGACTAGCGGGAGGAAATGAGCAGTTCTTC	CASGLAGGNEQFF	TRBJ2-1	few	TRBD2	TRBV3-1
TGTGCCAGCAGCCCCCGTGGGGGGGGGACTGAAGCTTTCTTT	CASSPRGGGTEAFF	TRBJ1-1	many	-	TRBV3-1
TGTGCCAGCAGCCAAGAACGTAGGCTAGCGGGGTTCTCCTACAATGAGCAGTTCTTC	CASSQERRLAGFSYNEQFF	TRBJ2-1	many	TRBD2	TRBV4-2
TGTGCCAGTAGTCGCCAGGGGGCTTTTAACTATGGCTACACCTTC	CASSRQGAFNYGYTF	TRBJ1-2	many	TRBD1	TRBV19
TGTGCCATCAGCCCCTACCAGGCAGAGAACACCGGGGAGCTGTTTTTT	CAISPYQAENTGELFF	TRBJ2-2	many	-	TRBV10-3
TGCAGTGCTTCAATACGCCGGGGGAACTCCTACGAGCAGTACTTC	CSASIRRGNSYEQYF	TRBJ2-7	many	-	TRBV20-1
TGCAGTGCTAGCAAAGGACTAGCGGCCACAGATACGCAGTATTTT	CSASKGLAATDTQYF	TRBJ2-3	many	TRBD2	TRBV20-1
TGTGCCAGCAGGAGGGAGCCGATCTACGAGCAGTACTTC	CASRREPIYEQYF	TRBJ2-7	many	-	TRBV2
TGTGCCAGCAGCGGGGAGAGCTCCTATAATTCACCCCTCCACTTT	CASSGESSYNSPLHF	TRBJ1-6	many	-	TRBV7-9
TGCAGTGCACCGGGGGTCGGTGGTACTGAAGCTTTCTTT	CSAPGVGGTEAFF	TRBJ1-1	few	-	TRBV20-1
TGCGCCAGCAGCTTCCTAATGAGCGGAGAGACCCAGTACTTC	CASSFLMSGETQYF	TRBJ2-5	many	-	TRBV5-1
TGTGCCAGCAGCTTAGCATCAGGCAATCAGCCCCAGCATTTT	CASSLASGNQPQHF	TRBJ1-5	many	-	TRBV7-8
TGCAGTGCCGCGCTATTGGAGACCCAGTACTTC	CSAALLETQYF	TRBJ2-5	few	-	TRBV20-1
TGTGCCAGCAGCCCACATAGACAGGGTGATTTTCAGCCCCAGCATTTT	CASSPHRQGDFQPQHF	TRBJ1-5	many	TRBD1	TRBV6-6
TGTGCCAGCAGCACCCGGGACGGGACCTACGAGCAGTACTTC	CASSTRDGTYEQYF	TRBJ2-7	-	-	TRBV6-6
TGTGCCAGCAGCAGCCTGACAGACAACTATGGCTACACCTTC	CASSSLTDNYGYTF	TRBJ1-2	many	-	TRBV7-9